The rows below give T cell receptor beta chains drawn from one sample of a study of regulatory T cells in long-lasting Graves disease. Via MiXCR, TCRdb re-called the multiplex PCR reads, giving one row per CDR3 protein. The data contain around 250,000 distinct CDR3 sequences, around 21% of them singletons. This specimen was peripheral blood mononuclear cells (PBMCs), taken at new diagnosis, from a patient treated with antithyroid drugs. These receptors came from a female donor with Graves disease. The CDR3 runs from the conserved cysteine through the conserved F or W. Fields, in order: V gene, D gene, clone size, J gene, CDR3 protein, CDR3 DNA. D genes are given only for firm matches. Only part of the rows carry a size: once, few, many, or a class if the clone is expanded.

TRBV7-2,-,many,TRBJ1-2,CASSLIRGASGYTF,TGTGCCAGCAGCTTAATAAGGGGGGCGAGTGGCTACACCTTC
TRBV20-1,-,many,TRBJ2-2,CSAGDMNTGELFF,TGCAGTGCGGGAGACATGAACACCGGGGAGCTGTTTTTT
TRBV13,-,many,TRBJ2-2,CAGGGRVTGELFF,TGTGCCGGCGGGGGCCGGGTCACCGGGGAGCTGTTTTTT
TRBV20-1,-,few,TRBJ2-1,CSARDPAPIRGYNEQFF,TGCAGTGCTAGAGATCCGGCACCCATACGGGGATACAATGAGCAGTTCTTC
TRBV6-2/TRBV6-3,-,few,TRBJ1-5,CASRQGNGNQPQHF,TGTGCCAGCAGGCAGGGGAATGGCAATCAGCCCCAGCATTTT
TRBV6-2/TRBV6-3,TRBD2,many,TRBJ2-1,CASGREGLDRPYNEQFF,TGTGCCAGCGGGCGGGAGGGCCTAGATCGCCCCTACAATGAGCAGTTCTTC
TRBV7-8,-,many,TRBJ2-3,CASTQGHHNTDTQYF,TGTGCCAGCACCCAGGGCCATCATAACACAGATACGCAGTATTTT
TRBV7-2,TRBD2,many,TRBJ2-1,CASSLVAWGGYNEQFF,TGTGCCAGCAGCTTAGTTGCCTGGGGGGGGTACAATGAGCAGTTCTTC
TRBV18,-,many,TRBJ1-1,CASSPGSNTEAFF,TGTGCCAGCTCACCGGGATCGAACACTGAAGCTTTCTTT
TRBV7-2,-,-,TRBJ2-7,CASSLAVASWEQYF,TGTGCCAGCAGCTTAGCGGTCGCATCCTGGGAGCAGTACTTC
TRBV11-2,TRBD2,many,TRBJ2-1,CASSLGLAGRTSFSYNEQFF,TGTGCCAGCAGCTTGGGACTAGCGGGACGTACCAGCTTCTCCTACAATGAGCAGTTCTTC
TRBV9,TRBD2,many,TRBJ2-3,CASSVEAGVVADTQYF,TGTGCCAGCAGCGTAGAGGCGGGAGTTGTCGCAGATACGCAGTATTTT
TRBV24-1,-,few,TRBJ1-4,CATSDSGPEGANEKLFF,TGTGCCACCAGTGATTCAGGCCCGGAAGGGGCTAATGAAAAACTGTTTTTT
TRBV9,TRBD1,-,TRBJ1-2,CASSRLQGFGGYTF,TGTGCCAGCAGCAGACTACAGGGGTTTGGAGGCTACACCTTC
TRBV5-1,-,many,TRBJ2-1,CASSAGRYNEQFF,TGCGCCAGCAGCGCCGGACGGTACAATGAGCAGTTCTTC
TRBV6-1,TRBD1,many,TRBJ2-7,CASGQGGHEQYF,TGTGCCAGTGGACAGGGCGGCCACGAGCAGTACTTC
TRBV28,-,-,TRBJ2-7,CASSFLGRQQYF,TGTGCCAGCAGTTTTTTGGGAAGGCAGCAGTACTTC
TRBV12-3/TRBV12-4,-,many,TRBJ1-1,CASRATANTEAFF,TGTGCCAGCAGAGCGACAGCCAACACTGAAGCTTTCTTT